These T cell receptor beta chains were read from a single sample in a study of T cell responses to AZD1222 COVID-19 vaccine. Sequencing used immunoSEQ multiplex PCR; TCRdb keeps in-frame clones, though not all of them. The sample has about 48,000 clones, around 89% seen once. Sequences were derived from peripheral blood, sampled 28 days after the second AZD1222 dose. The receptors derive from an adult who received the AZD1222 COVID-19 vaccine. CDR3s include the opening cysteine and the closing phenylalanine or tryptophan. The D gene is left open where the match is weak. Not all rows give a size; the values are once, few, many and, for expanded clones, a class.

NA	TRBV5-5	once	TRBJ1-6	CASSLASVDSPLHF	TGTGCCAGCAGCTTGGCTTCTGTCGATTCACCCCTCCACTTT
NA	TRBV5-4	NA	TRBJ1-6	CASSLGGSSNSPLHF	TGTGCCAGCAGCTTAGGGGGTAGTTCTAATTCACCCCTCCACTTT
TRBD2	TRBV6-2/TRBV6-3	NA	TRBJ2-7	CASSYSSSGNYEQYF	TGTGCCAGCAGTTACTCGTCTAGCGGGAACTACGAGCAGTACTTC
TRBD1	TRBV27	NA	TRBJ1-6	CASTPTGQATSPLHF	TGTGCCAGCACTCCTACGGGACAGGCGACGTCACCCCTCCACTTT
NA	TRBV28	NA	TRBJ1-2	CASRRDRLYDYGYTF	TGTGCCAGCAGGCGAGACCGACTCTACGACTATGGCTACACCTTC
NA	TRBV6-2/TRBV6-3	NA	TRBJ2-7	CASSWSAYEQYF	TGTGCCAGCAGTTGGTCGGCCTACGAGCAGTACTTC
TRBD2	TRBV7-6	NA	TRBJ2-7	CASSPWTSGGGEQYF	TGTGCCAGCAGCCCGTGGACTAGCGGGGGGGGCGAGCAGTACTTC
NA	TRBV5-1	NA	TRBJ2-1	CASTAGTKSSYNEQFF	TGCGCCAGCACGGCGGGAACCAAAAGCTCCTACAATGAGCAGTTCTTC
TRBD2	TRBV4-1	NA	TRBJ2-1	CASSQEGLAGNEQFF	TGCGCCAGCAGCCAAGAAGGACTAGCAGGCAATGAGCAGTTCTTC
TRBD1	TRBV3-1/TRBV3-2	NA	TRBJ1-2	CASSLTGTGSYGYTF	TGTGCCAGCAGCCTGACCGGGACAGGGTCGTATGGCTACACCTTC
NA	TRBV7-2	NA	TRBJ1-1	CASSFLGPTRTEAFF	TGTGCCAGCAGCTTCCTAGGGCCCACGAGGACTGAAGCTTTCTTT
NA	TRBV24-1	NA	TRBJ2-7	CATSDSSGLGYEQYF	TGTGCCACCAGCGACTCATCAGGTCTTGGTTACGAGCAGTACTTC
NA	TRBV12-3/TRBV12-4	NA	TRBJ2-1	CASSVEGYNEQFF	TGTGCCAGCAGTGTGGAAGGCTACAATGAGCAGTTCTTC
NA	TRBV24-1	NA	TRBJ2-1	CATSLSTAYNEQFF	TGTGCCACCAGTTTGTCTACCGCATACAATGAGCAGTTCTTC
TRBD1	TRBV2	once	TRBJ2-7	CASSTGDFVHEQYF	TGTGCCAGCAGTACAGGGGATTTTGTCCACGAGCAGTACTTC
NA	TRBV6-1	once	TRBJ1-6	CASSARSDLRFGDNSPLHF	TGTGCCAGCAGTGCCCGTTCGGATCTCCGCTTCGGGGATAATTCACCCCTCCACTTT
TRBD2	TRBV4-1	NA	TRBJ2-5	CASEASGGETQYF	TGCGCCAGTGAGGCTAGCGGGGGGGAGACCCAGTACTTC
TRBD2	TRBV6-4	few	TRBJ2-1	CASSSSGGTYNEQFF	TGTGCCAGCAGTTCGAGCGGGGGGACCTACAATGAGCAGTTCTTC
NA	TRBV11-2	NA	TRBJ2-7	CASSFLQGRVYEQYF	TGTGCCAGCAGCTTCCTCCAGGGGAGGGTCTACGAGCAGTACTTC
TRBD1	TRBV5-6	NA	TRBJ1-2	CASSPGQGYGYTF	TGTGCCAGCAGCCCCGGACAGGGATATGGCTACACCTTC
NA	TRBV6-1	NA	TRBJ1-2	CASSELASNYGYTF	TGTGCCAGCAGTGAATTGGCTTCTAACTATGGCTACACCTTC
TRBD1	TRBV3-1/TRBV3-2	NA	TRBJ2-1	CASSPTGQGAIDEQFF	TGTGCCAGCAGTCCAACGGGACAGGGGGCGATCGATGAGCAGTTCTTC
TRBD1	TRBV5-1	once	TRBJ2-5	CASSAGTGRWETQYF	TGCGCCAGCAGCGCCGGGACAGGGCGTTGGGAGACCCAGTACTTC
NA	TRBV11-2	NA	TRBJ2-7	CASSLIVQGFYEQYF	TGTGCCAGCAGCTTAATAGTACAGGGCTTTTACGAGCAGTACTTC
TRBD2	TRBV4-3	NA	TRBJ2-3	CASSLNGLATDTQYF	TGCGCCAGCAGCCTGAACGGACTAGCGACAGATACGCAGTATTTT
TRBD2	TRBV19	NA	TRBJ2-7	CASSILAGFSYEQYF	TGTGCCAGTAGTATCCTAGCGGGTTTCTCCTACGAGCAGTACTTC
NA	TRBV18	NA	TRBJ2-5	CASSPPGTLETQYF	TGTGCCAGCTCACCCCCCGGGACACTAGAGACCCAGTACTTC
NA	TRBV2	NA	TRBJ1-2	CASSDGGRGYTF	TGTGCCAGCAGTGACGGCGGGCGAGGCTACACCTTC